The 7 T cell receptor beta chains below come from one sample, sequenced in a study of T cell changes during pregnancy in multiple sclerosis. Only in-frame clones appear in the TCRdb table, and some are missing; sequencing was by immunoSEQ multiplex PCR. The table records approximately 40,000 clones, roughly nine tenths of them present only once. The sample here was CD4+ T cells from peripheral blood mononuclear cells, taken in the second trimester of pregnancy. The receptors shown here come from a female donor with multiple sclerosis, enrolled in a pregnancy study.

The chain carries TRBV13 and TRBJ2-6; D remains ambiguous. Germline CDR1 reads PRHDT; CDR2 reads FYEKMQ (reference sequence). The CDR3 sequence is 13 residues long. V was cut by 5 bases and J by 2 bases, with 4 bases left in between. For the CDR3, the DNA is TGTGCCAGCAGCCAAACTGGGGCCAACGTCCTGACTTTC. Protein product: CASSQTGANVLTF. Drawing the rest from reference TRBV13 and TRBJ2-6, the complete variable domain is AAGVIQSPRHLIKEKRETATLKCYPIPRHDTVYWYQQGPGQDPQFLISFYEKMQSDKGSIPDRFSAQQFSDYHSELNMSSLELGDSALYFCASSQTGANVLTFGAGSRLTVL.

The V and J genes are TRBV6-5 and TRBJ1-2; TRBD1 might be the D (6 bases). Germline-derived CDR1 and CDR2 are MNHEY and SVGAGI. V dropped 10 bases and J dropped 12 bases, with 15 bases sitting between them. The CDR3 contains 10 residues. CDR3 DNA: TGTGCCACACAACCAAGGGGGAACACCTTC. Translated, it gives CATQPRGNTF.

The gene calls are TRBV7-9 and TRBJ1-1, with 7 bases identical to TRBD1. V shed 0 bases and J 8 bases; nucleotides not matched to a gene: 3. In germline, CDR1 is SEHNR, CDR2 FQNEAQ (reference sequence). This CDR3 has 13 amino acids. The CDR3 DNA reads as TGTGCCAGCAGCTTAGCCGGGACAGCGGAAGCTTTCTTT. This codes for CASSLAGTAEAFF.

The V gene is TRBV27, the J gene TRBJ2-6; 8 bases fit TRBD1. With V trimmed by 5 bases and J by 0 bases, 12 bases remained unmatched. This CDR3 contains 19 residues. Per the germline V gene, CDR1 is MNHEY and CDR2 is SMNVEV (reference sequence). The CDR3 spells CASSTLKGQGVSGANVLTF. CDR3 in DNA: TGTGCCAGCAGTACCTTAAAAGGACAGGGAGTCTCTGGGGCCAACGTCCTGACTTTC.

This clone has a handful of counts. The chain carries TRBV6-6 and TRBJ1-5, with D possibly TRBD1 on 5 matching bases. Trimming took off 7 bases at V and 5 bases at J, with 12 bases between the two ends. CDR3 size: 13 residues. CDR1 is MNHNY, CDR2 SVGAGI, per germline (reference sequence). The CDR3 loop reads CASINRSDQPQHF. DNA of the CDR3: TGTGCCAGCATTAACAGGTCTGATCAGCCCCAGCATTTT.

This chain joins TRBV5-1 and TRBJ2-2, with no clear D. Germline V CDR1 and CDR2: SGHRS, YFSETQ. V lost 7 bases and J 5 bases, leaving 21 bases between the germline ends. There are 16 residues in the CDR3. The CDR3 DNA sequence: TGCGCCAGCCGTAGCTTAGGCGTCCCCAAGACCGGGGAGCTGTTTTTT. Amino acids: CASRSLGVPKTGELFF.

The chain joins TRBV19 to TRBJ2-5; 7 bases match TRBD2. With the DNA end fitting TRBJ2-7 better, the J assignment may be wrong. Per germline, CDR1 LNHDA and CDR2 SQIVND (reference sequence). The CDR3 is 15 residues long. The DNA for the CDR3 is TGTGCCAGTAGTATAGCGGGAGGCATAACCTACGAGCAGTACTTC. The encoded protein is CASSIAGGITYEQYF.